The clone carrying this T cell receptor beta chain has more than one count but fewer than ten. Its antigen is currently unknown. TCRdb fed the 5' RACE reads into MiXCR, producing one record per CDR3 protein. The data show just under 550,000 distinct CDR3 sequences, more than 9.5% seen once. This CDR3 has 16 amino acids. V gave up 3 bases and J gave up 3 bases; unmatched junction bases: 8. The germline gives CDR1 WNHNN, CDR2 SYGVQD (reference sequence). The data stem from a study of CD8 T cells in ankylosing spondylitis. Notes on the study in general: Apparently characteristic of ankylosing spondylitis blood was a TCR beta motif (under ten highly homologous variants).

This sequence was found in a male donor with ankylosing spondylitis. The sample consisted of blood, either unsorted or a sorted T cell fraction (not recorded which). The genes are TRBV10-1 and TRBJ2-3, with 8 bases lining up with TRBD1. The CDR3 sequence: CASSDPAGGITDTQYF. The DNA for the CDR3 is TGCGCCAGCAGTGACCCGGCAGGGGGCATTACAGATACGCAGTATTTT.